The 14 T cell receptor beta chains presented below share a single source sample, sequenced in a study of breast tumors, draining lymph nodes, adjacent tissues. TCRdb re-called the multiplex PCR reads through MiXCR, storing one row per CDR3 protein. The table records about 180,000 distinct CDR3 sequences, roughly a third of them present only once. Samples came from axillary lymph nodes draining the breast cancer. The source material was axillary lymph node tissue. Receptors were obtained from a female donor with breast cancer. Some clones in this sample may be carry-over from other donors' samples.

This clonotype was recorded at least ten times. J is TRBJ2-1 and V is TRBV7-9, with D maybe TRBD1 (6 bases). The CDR3 consists of 15 residues. CDR1 is SEHNR, CDR2 FQNEAQ, per germline (reference sequence). V was clipped by 2 bases and J by 7 bases, with 15 bases between them. The chain's CDR3 is CASSLTRTEKNEQFF. CDR3 coding DNA: TGTGCCAGCAGCTTAACCCGGACAGAGAAGAATGAGCAGTTCTTC.

CDR3 sequence reads: CASSRRQGSANTGELFF. The CDR3, as DNA: TGCGCCAGCAGCCGTCGGCAGGGGTCTGCGAACACCGGGGAGCTGTTTTTT. This chain uses TRBV4-1 with TRBJ2-2; a possible D gene is TRBD1 (6 bases). The germline V and J ends were trimmed by 4 bases and 0 bases, with 15 bases remaining between them. The CDR3 consists of 17 residues. Germline assignment: CDR1 MGHRA and CDR2 YSYEKL.

V gene TRBV5-1 combines with J gene TRBJ1-5; TRBD1 is a possible D gene (6 bases). Germline V gives CDR1 SGHRS, CDR2 YFSETQ. V lost 0 bases and J 0 bases, leaving 19 bases between the germline ends. The CDR3 loop spans 19 amino acids. The CDR3, as DNA: TGCGCCAGCAGCTTGGGGCTAGCGGGGGCGGGAGATAGCAATCAGCCCCAGCATTTT. Translating gives CASSLGLAGAGDSNQPQHF.

This clonotype was found many times. V gene TRBV27 combines with J gene TRBJ2-5; D unresolved. V was clipped by 0 bases and J by 6 bases, with 8 bases between them. CDR3 length: 13 residues. Germline lookup yields CDR1 MNHEY and CDR2 SMNVEV (reference sequence). CDR3: CASSLSIMKTQYF. CDR3 coding DNA: TGTGCCAGCAGTTTATCGATTATGAAGACCCAGTACTTC.

At least ten counts were recorded for this clonotype. This CDR3 is CASSIRGAFQPQHF. CDR3 sequence (DNA): TGTGCCAGTAGTATCAGGGGCGCCTTTCAGCCCCAGCATTTT. J is TRBJ1-5 and V is TRBV19; TRBD1 might be the D (6 bases). Trimming removed 3 bases at V and 6 bases at J, with 12 bases between. There are 14 residues in the CDR3. The germline V gene has CDR1 LNHDA and CDR2 SQIVND (reference sequence).

Only a few counts were recorded for this clonotype. V is TRBV27 and J is TRBJ2-1; D is unclear. The CDR3 runs 14 residues. Trimming stripped 3 bases from V and 7 bases from J, with 13 bases between. Germline-derived CDR1 and CDR2 are MNHEY and SMNVEV (reference sequence). The CDR3 region is CASSFSDLGNEQFF. CDR3 in DNA: TGTGCCAGCAGTTTTTCGGATCTCGGGAATGAGCAGTTCTTC.

The sample holds a few counts of this clonotype. This sequence joins TRBV20-1 and TRBJ1-1, with 8 bases fitting TRBD1. Looked up from germline, CDR1 is DFQATT and CDR2 is SNEGSKA (reference sequence). The CDR3 sequence is 13 residues long. V lost 7 bases and J lost 1; bases outside the gene matches: 5. The CDR3, as DNA: TGCAGTGGTGACCAGGGGGCGAACACTGAAGCTTTCTTT. This sequence encodes CSGDQGANTEAFF.

This chain joins TRBV19 and TRBJ2-2; possibly TRBD1 or TRBD2 for D (5 bases each). Trimming took 3 bases from V and 2 from J, leaving 16 bases between them. The germline V gene encodes CDR1 LNHDA and CDR2 SQIVND (reference sequence). This CDR3 is 17 amino acids long. The CDR3, as DNA: TGTGCCAGTAGTATCACGTTCCGAGGGGACAACACCGGGGAGCTGTTTTTT. It is translated as CASSITFRGDNTGELFF.

At least ten counts were recorded for this clonotype. An end of the junction does not agree with germline; a read error may underlie this. The rearrangement links TRBV7-8 to TRBJ1-2; TRBD1 aligns across 7 bases. From germline, CDR1 is SGHVS and CDR2 FQNEAQ. This CDR3 has 15 residues. CDR3 DNA: TGTGCCAGCAGCGCAGCTTTCCGGGACAGCTATGGCTACCCCTTC. Protein: CASSAAFRDSYGYPF. Based on the CDR3 plus reference TRBV7-8 and TRBJ1-2, the full variable domain is GAGVSQSPRYKVAKRGQDVALRCDPISGHVSLFWYQQALGQGPEFLTYFQNEAQLDKSGLPSDRFFAERPEGSVSTLKIQRTQQEDSAVYLCASSAAFRDSYGYPFGSGTRLTVV.

The V gene is TRBV29-1, the J gene TRBJ2-1; D might be TRBD1 (5 bases). The V and J ends lost 3 bases and 0 bases respectively, with 9 bases between them. This CDR3 spans 14 amino acids. Germline assignment: CDR1 SQVTM and CDR2 ANQGSEA. In nucleotides, the CDR3 is TGCAGCGTTGACAGGGATAGCTCCTACAATGAGCAGTTCTTC. This sequence encodes CSVDRDSSYNEQFF.

For this clonotype: A much larger clonotype is one base distant, so this may be a read error. The chain employs TRBV5-8 and TRBJ2-1; a weak D match, TRBD2 (5 bases). Looked up from germline, CDR1 is SGHTS and CDR2 is YDEGEE. V lost 0 bases to trimming and J lost 0 bases, with 7 bases between them. The CDR3 has 15 residues. CDR3 in DNA: TGTGCCAGCAGCTTGGAGAGGGCCTCCTACAATGAGCAGTTCTTC. Protein: CASSLERASYNEQFF.

This clonotype appeared many times. The CDR3 is CSAGPKNSPLHF. Written as DNA, the CDR3 is TGCAGTGCGGGACCGAAAAATTCACCCCTCCACTTT. This sequence joins TRBV20-1 and TRBJ1-6; D might be TRBD1 (5 bases). The germline V and J ends were trimmed by 6 bases and 7 bases, with 10 bases remaining between them. There are 12 residues in the CDR3. Germline-derived CDR1 and CDR2 are DFQATT and SNEGSKA (reference sequence).

As for this clonotype: This may stem from a read error, because a much larger clone lies one nucleotide away. V usage is TRBV12-3 or TRBV12-4 and J usage is TRBJ1-2; weak D call: TRBD1 (5 bases). The CDR3 consists of 15 residues. V lost 4 bases to trimming and J lost 3 bases, with 15 bases between them. The CDR3 nucleotides read TGTGCCAGCAGTTCTACGGGGGTAGCTGACTATGGCTACACCTTC. It encodes CASSSTGVADYGYTF.

In this sample, this clonotype turned up a few times. The genes are TRBV20-1 and TRBJ2-4; 9 nucleotides agree with TRBD2. The CDR3 covers 14 residues. V gave up 5 bases and J gave up 8 bases; unmatched junction bases: 10. From germline, CDR1 is DFQATT and CDR2 SNEGSKA (reference sequence). The chain's CDR3 is CSALQAGGSYIQYF. The CDR3 DNA follows: TGCAGTGCTTTGCAAGCGGGGGGTTCCTACATTCAGTACTTC.